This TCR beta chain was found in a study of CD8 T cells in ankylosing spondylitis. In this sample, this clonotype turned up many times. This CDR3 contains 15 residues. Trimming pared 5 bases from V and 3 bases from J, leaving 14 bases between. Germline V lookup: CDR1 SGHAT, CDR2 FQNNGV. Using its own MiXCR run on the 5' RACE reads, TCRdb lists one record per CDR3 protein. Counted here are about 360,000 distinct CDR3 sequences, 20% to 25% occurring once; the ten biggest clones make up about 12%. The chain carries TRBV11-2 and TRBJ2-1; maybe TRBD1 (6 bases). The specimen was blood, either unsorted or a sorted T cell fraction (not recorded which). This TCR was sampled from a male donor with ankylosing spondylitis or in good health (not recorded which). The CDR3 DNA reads TGTGCCAGCAGCCTTCACAGGGACCACTACAATGAGCAGTTCTTC. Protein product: CASSLHRDHYNEQFF.